This TCR beta chain was captured by sequencing in a study of OX40 agonist ivuxolimab in advanced cancers. About the study as a whole: The costimulatory receptor OX40 (CD134) was targeted by ivuxolimab, a fully human IgG2 agonistic monoclonal antibody. Intravenous ivuxolimab was administered to patients every 2 weeks at six dose levels: 0.01, 0.1, 0.3, 1.5, 3 and 10 mg/kg. Of the approximately 54 dose-escalation patients, hepatocellular carcinoma was present in about 20, melanoma in approximately 15, renal cell carcinoma in 9 and head and neck cancer in 9. In the dose-escalation cohort, approximately 82% of patients were male, and the mean age was 60 years with a range of roughly 20 to 85. Patients were allowed to have had prior anti-PD-1, anti-PD-L1 or anti-CTLA-4 therapy, and approximately 40% of the dose-escalation patients had been treated with checkpoint inhibitors. Partial responses occurred in three dose-escalation patients: two with cutaneous melanoma and one with hepatocellular carcinoma. Peripheral TCRbeta sequencing was intended to test whether TCR sequence diversity was altered and clonal T-cell expansion was caused by ivuxolimab. The paper reports the monotherapy dose-escalation portion (N of about 56 patients) of the phase I ivuxolimab trial. The investigation overall reported the following: The antigen specificity of the clonally expanded peripheral T cells was not determined. At doses from 0.1 to 3.0 mg/kg, clonal expansion was seen in both CD4+ and CD8+ blood T cells between baseline and week 6. Low levels of normalized T-cell clonal expansion were also seen in some patients who did not respond. In partial responders in the 0.1-3.0 mg/kg groups, normalized peripheral clonal expansion was found to be among the lowest, especially among CD8+ T cells. After ivuxolimab, CD8+ T cells had more expanded clones than CD4+ T cells on average.

The CDR3 numbers 17 residues from cysteine through phenylalanine. The DNA shown is the 51-base CDR3, in frame from base 1. Looking up the germline V gene yields CDR1 SGDLS and CDR2 YYNGEE. At the junction V is shortened by 4 bases and J by 0 bases; bases outside the gene matches: 5. To sequence the TCRbeta CDR3 region, genomic DNA was isolated from the sorted cells. The immunoSEQ Assay was used for sequencing of TCRbeta CDR3 regions. TCRdb carries this immuneACCESS record with in-frame sequences only. Its versions omit some clonotypes, under half of them owing to an unresolved V gene in the studies checked, with the rest unexplained. For this sample the table gives about 68,000 clones, of which approximately 80% were detected only once. Together, the top ten hold roughly 1.6% of the sample. The trial excluded patients who had a history of autoimmune disease or who were on systemic immunosuppression. Peripheral blood for TCR sequencing was collected from all dose cohorts at baseline, on cycle 4 day 1, and on cycle 7 day 1. Samples came from an open-label, multicenter, first-in-human phase I dose-escalation trial of ivuxolimab. Adults with locally advanced or metastatic melanoma, renal cell carcinoma, hepatocellular carcinoma or head and neck squamous cell carcinoma were enrolled in the trial. Before TCR sequencing, CD4+ T cells and CD8+ T cells from peripheral blood were sorted into separate populations.

Points on this clone: This clone's antigen is unknown. Qualities for individual bases were not recorded, and no much larger clone is one base off.

The V gene is TRBV9 and the J gene is TRBJ2-1; TRBD2 fits 12 bases in the junction. The specimen comprised CD4+ or CD8+ T cells sorted from blood, sampled in a trial of the OX40 agonist ivuxolimab. The receptor comes from an adult with an advanced solid tumor such as melanoma, head and neck, liver or kidney cancer. This receptor has the CDR3 CASSPGLAGSSYNEQFF. The base sequence is TGTGCCAGCAGCCCAGGACTAGCGGGATCCTCCTACAATGAGCAGTTCTTC.